The present entry profiles one T cell receptor (beta chain) with its context. The CDR3 is 16 amino acids. V lost 3 bases to trimming and J lost 6 bases, with 21 bases between them. Germline CDR1 and CDR2: SNHLY and FYNNEI. This sample stems from a study of blood T cell repertoires in COVID-19. About the research overall: Acute and convalescent COVID-19 samples came from the United States, Italy and Spain. T cells, B-cell-depleted T cells, or PBMCs supplied cDNA or gDNA.

Authors' analysis steps: Amplifying reference gene primers gave estimates of nucleated cell counts. Repertoires were generated with immunoSEQ multiplex PCR, while TCRdb's copy carries only in-frame clones and drops some. For V, J and clone size, that table is used; D and trimming come from the DNA. The profile shows 80,000 to 95,000 clones, over 70% of them singletons. This rearrangement joins TRBV2 to TRBJ2-7; no clear D gene. The sequence derives from a woman aged 50 to 60 with acute or convalescent COVID-19. What was sequenced was peripheral blood. CDR3 DNA: TGTGCCAGCAGTGAGGAGCCGGTCACTTATTTCATCGAGCAGTACTTC. Protein: CASSEEPVTYFIEQYF.